These 19 T cell receptor beta chains were all obtained from the same sample, sequenced in a study of shared clonotypes between healthy human individuals. TCRdb keeps only in-frame clones here, not all; method: immunoSEQ multiplex PCR. The data show about 1 million clones, approximately 68% seen once. Sequenced material: memory CD4+ T cells sorted from blood. Documented subset: CD45RA-negative fraction. These receptors came from a man between 18 and 35 years old in good health.

The rearrangement joins TRBV15 to TRBJ1-4, with TRBD1 as a possible D gene (5 bases). CDR1 is LNHNV, CDR2 YYDKDF, per germline (reference sequence). V was shortened by 3 bases and J by 0 bases, with 11 bases between the two germline ends. CDR3 length equals 16 residues. The CDR3 DNA follows: TGTGCCACCAGCAGCCTCGGGACCGCAACTAATGAAAAACTGTTTTTT. Translation gives CATSSLGTATNEKLFF.

The J gene is TRBJ2-3, the V gene TRBV4-3, with TRBD2 matching over 9 bases. The germline gives CDR1 LGHNA, CDR2 YSLEER. V was pared by 2 bases and J by 2 bases, with 2 bases of the junction left unmatched. CDR3 size: 15 residues. The CDR3 region is CASSQTSGPTDTQYF. For the CDR3, the DNA is TGCGCCAGCAGCCAAACTAGCGGGCCCACAGATACGCAGTATTTT.

The rearrangement links TRBV5-1 to TRBJ2-5; D is perhaps TRBD2 (5 bases). Trimming took 5 bases from V and 2 from J, leaving 16 bases between them. CDR1 is SGHRS, CDR2 YFSETQ, per germline. This CDR3 region has 15 residues. The CDR3 DNA sequence: TGCGCCAGCAGTACTCTAAACCGGGGTCAAGAGACCCAGTACTTC. Translating gives CASSTLNRGQETQYF.

This chain uses TRBV7-8 with TRBJ1-5; D gene uncertain. The CDR3 is 17 residues long. V lost 2 bases and J lost 0, with 14 bases in between. CDR1 SGHVS and CDR2 FQNEAQ come from the germline V gene. The CDR3 coding sequence is TGTGCCAGCAGCTTACGAGAGGGATACTATAGCAATCAGCCCCAGCATTTT. It codes for CASSLREGYYSNQPQHF.

This clone was seen only once. The junction departs from the called germline gene at one end, perhaps through a read error. The rearrangement uses TRBV11-2 and TRBJ1-2; D call uncertain. The germline V gene has CDR1 SGHAT and CDR2 FQNNGV. The CDR3 consists of 14 residues. The CDR3 sequence: CASSLDLTNYGYAF. CDR3 nucleotide sequence: TGTGCCAGCAGCTTAGATTTGACCAACTATGGCTACGCCTTC.

Note on this clone: This specimen includes other DNA sequences encoding the same CDR3. The gene calls are TRBV10-3 and TRBJ2-5, with D unclear. V was clipped by 3 bases and J by 2 bases, with 7 bases between them. Germline lookup yields CDR1 ENHRY and CDR2 SYGVKD. CDR3 length: 13 amino acids. CDR3 residues: CAISDGRQETQYF. For the CDR3, the DNA is TGTGCCATCAGTGACGGGCGACAAGAGACCCAGTACTTC.

The V call is TRBV18, the J call TRBJ2-5; 8 positions agree with TRBD1. CDR3 length: 14 amino acids. CDR1 and CDR2 (germline): KGHSH, LQKENI. Trimming removed 6 bases from V and 3 bases from J; junction bases left unmatched: 6. CDR3 DNA sequence: TGTGCCAGCTCGCAAACGACAGGGGAAGAGACCCAGTACTTC. This sequence encodes CASSQTTGEETQYF.

The CDR3 region is CASSTWTNYNEQFF. The CDR3 nucleotides are TGTGCCAGCAGCACATGGACTAACTACAATGAGCAGTTCTTC. V and J are TRBV7-2 and TRBJ2-1; D possibly corresponds to TRBD2 (6 bases). The CDR3 length is 14 residues. Per germline, CDR1 SGHTA and CDR2 FQGNSA. V lost 5 bases and J lost 3, with 11 bases in between.

The chain combines TRBV6-6 with TRBJ2-7; D is undetermined. Germline lookup yields CDR1 MNHNY and CDR2 SVGAGI (reference sequence). The CDR3 consists of 13 residues. V was pared by 0 bases and J by 3 bases, with 6 bases between. The CDR3 DNA reads as TGTGCCAGCAGTTACTCTAAGGTCTACGAGCAGTACTTC. Translating gives CASSYSKVYEQYF.

V usage is TRBV27 and J usage is TRBJ1-5; 12 positions match TRBD1. The CDR3 contains 18 residues. Trimming at V came to 8 bases and at J to 0 bases, leaving 11 bases not matched to a gene. Germline values: CDR1 MNHEY, CDR2 SMNVEV (reference sequence). This chain's CDR3 is CASAREGQGAYSNQPQHF. In DNA, the CDR3 is TGTGCCAGCGCGCGAGAGGGACAGGGGGCCTATAGCAATCAGCCCCAGCATTTT.

This chain uses TRBV30 with TRBJ1-4; D is undetermined. This CDR3 region has 14 residues. The germline V gene has CDR1 GTSNPN and CDR2 SVGIG (reference sequence). V was clipped by 3 bases and J by 0 bases, with 8 bases between them. This CDR3 reads CAWSLTPTNEKLFF. For the CDR3, the DNA is TGTGCCTGGAGCCTGACTCCAACTAATGAAAAACTGTTTTTT.

V and J are TRBV28 and TRBJ1-2; D unclear. This CDR3 has 11 residues. Germline assignment: CDR1 MDHEN and CDR2 SYDVKM. The V end lost 3 bases, the J end lost 3 bases, and 2 bases lay between the germline ends. The CDR3 nucleotides read TGTGCCAGCAGTTTCTACTATGGCTACACCTTC. It is translated as CASSFYYGYTF.

This clone was found a few times. Other DNA sequences from this sample encode an identical CDR3 as well. The J gene is TRBJ1-1, the V gene TRBV15; D remains ambiguous. The germline V gene encodes CDR1 LNHNV and CDR2 YYDKDF (reference sequence). V gave up 3 bases and J gave up 2 bases, with 7 bases separating them. There are 13 residues in the CDR3. CDR3 residues: CATSRDLNTEAFF. In nucleotides, the CDR3 is TGTGCCACCAGCAGGGACCTAAACACTGAAGCTTTCTTT.

The chain is built from TRBV18 and TRBJ2-2; 8 positions match TRBD1. Losses at the gene ends were 5 bases for V and 2 bases for J; bases not matched to a gene: 7. The CDR3 is 16 amino acids. The germline V gene encodes CDR1 KGHSH and CDR2 LQKENI. CDR3 in amino acids: CASSWGTGKNTGELFF. The CDR3 DNA follows: TGTGCCAGCTCATGGGGGACAGGAAAAAACACCGGGGAGCTGTTTTTT.

This sequence joins TRBV5-3 and TRBJ1-1; D possibly corresponds to TRBD1 (5 bases). TRBV5-3 is designated an ORF whose function remains uncertain. Trimming took off 6 bases at V and 0 bases at J, with 15 bases between the two ends. The length of the CDR3 is 15 residues. The CDR3 region is CARKGPGAMNTEAFF. CDR3 in DNA: TGTGCCAGAAAGGGTCCCGGGGCAATGAACACTGAAGCTTTCTTT.

The chain couples TRBV11-2 to TRBJ2-5, with a possible D match to TRBD2 (6 bases). Trimming pared 5 bases from V and 4 bases from J, leaving 17 bases between. The CDR3 totals 15 residues. The germline gives CDR1 SGHAT, CDR2 FQNNGV. The CDR3 is CASSPRLVLGETQYF. CDR3 DNA sequence: TGTGCCAGCAGCCCGAGACTAGTACTGGGAGAGACCCAGTACTTC. The full variable domain, rest sourced from reference TRBV11-2 and TRBJ2-5, is EAGVAQSPRYKIIEKRQSVAFWCNPISGHATLYWYQQILGQGPKLLIQFQNNGVVDDSQLPKDRFSAERLKGVDSTLKIQPAKLEDSAVYLCASSPRLVLGETQYFGPGTRLLVL.

The chain recombines TRBV6-1 with TRBJ2-4; the D gene could be TRBD1 or TRBD2 (5 bases each). V shed 1 base and J shed 3 bases, with 7 bases lying between them. CDR3 length: 14 residues. Per the germline V gene, CDR1 is MNHNS and CDR2 is SASEGT. The CDR3 is CASSEGGVKNIQYF. The CDR3 DNA reads TGTGCCAGCAGTGAAGGAGGGGTCAAAAACATTCAGTACTTC.

This clone was counted a single time. This chain joins TRBV28 and TRBJ2-7, with TRBD1 matching over 12 bases. This CDR3 is 13 amino acids long. From germline, CDR1 is MDHEN and CDR2 SYDVKM. V was pared by 4 bases and J by 5 bases, with 0 bases of the junction left unmatched. CDR3 protein: CASSWDRGHEQYF. The CDR3 DNA reads TGTGCCAGCAGTTGGGACAGGGGGCACGAGCAGTACTTC.

The chain employs TRBV5-6 and TRBJ1-2; D possibly corresponds to TRBD1 (5 bases). Trimming removed 2 bases at V and 7 bases at J, with 12 bases between. Per the germline V gene, CDR1 is SGHDT and CDR2 is YYEEEE. The CDR3 spans 13 residues. The CDR3 DNA reads as TGTGCCAGCAGCTTAGGCGAGGGGAGTGGCTACACCTTC. As protein: CASSLGEGSGYTF.